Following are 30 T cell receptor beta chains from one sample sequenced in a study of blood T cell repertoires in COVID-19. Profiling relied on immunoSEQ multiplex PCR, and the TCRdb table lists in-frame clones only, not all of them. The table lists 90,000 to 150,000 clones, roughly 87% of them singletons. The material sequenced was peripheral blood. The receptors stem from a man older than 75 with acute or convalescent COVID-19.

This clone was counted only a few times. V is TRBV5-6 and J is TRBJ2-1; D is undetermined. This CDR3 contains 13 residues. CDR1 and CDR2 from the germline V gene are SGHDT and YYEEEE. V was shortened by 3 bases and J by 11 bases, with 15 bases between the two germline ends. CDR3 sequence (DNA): TGTGCCAGCAGCTCTTCAATAGACTTGAAGCAGTTCTTC. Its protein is CASSSSIDLKQFF. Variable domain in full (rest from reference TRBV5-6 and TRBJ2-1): DAGVTQSPTHLIKTRGQQVTLRCSPKSGHDTVSWYQQALGQGPQFIFQYYEEEERQRGNFPDRFSGHQFPNYSSELNVNALLLGDSALYLCASSSSIDLKQFFGPGTRLTVL.

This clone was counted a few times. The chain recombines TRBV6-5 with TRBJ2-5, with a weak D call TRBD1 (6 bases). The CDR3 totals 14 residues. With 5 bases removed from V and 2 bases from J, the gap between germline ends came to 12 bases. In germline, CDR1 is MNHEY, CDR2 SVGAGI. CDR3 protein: CASSRDTTQETQYF. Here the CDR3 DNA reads TGTGCCAGCAGTCGGGACACTACACAAGAGACCCAGTACTTC.

DNA for the CDR3: TGTGCCAGCAGCCCGCGGGGGGGAGGGCAGCCCCAGCATTTT. It specifies CASSPRGGGQPQHF. J is TRBJ1-5 and V is TRBV7-9, with D possibly matching TRBD1 (5 bases). Trimming stripped 5 bases from V and 7 bases from J, with 15 bases between. Germline V gives CDR1 SEHNR, CDR2 FQNEAQ (reference sequence). The CDR3 sequence is 14 residues long.

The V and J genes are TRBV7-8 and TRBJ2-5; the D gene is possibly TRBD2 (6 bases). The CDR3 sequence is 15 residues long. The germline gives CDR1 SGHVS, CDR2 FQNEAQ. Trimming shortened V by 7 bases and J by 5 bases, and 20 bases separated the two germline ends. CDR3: CASTLGTGEEETQYF. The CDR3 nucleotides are TGTGCCAGCACGCTCGGCACGGGAGAAGAGGAGACCCAGTACTTC.

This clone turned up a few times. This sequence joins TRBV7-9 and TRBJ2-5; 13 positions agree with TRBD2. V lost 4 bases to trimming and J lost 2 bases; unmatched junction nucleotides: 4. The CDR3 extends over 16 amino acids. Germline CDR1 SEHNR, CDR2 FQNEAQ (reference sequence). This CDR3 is CASSSRTSGGQETQYF. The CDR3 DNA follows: TGTGCCAGCAGCTCTCGGACTAGCGGGGGTCAAGAGACCCAGTACTTC.

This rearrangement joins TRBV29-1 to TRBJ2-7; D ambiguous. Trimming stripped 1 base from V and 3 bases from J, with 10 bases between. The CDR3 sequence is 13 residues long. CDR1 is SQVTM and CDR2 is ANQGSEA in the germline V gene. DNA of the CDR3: TGCAGCGTTGAAGCCCCGGGTTACTACGAGCAGTACTTC. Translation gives CSVEAPGYYEQYF.

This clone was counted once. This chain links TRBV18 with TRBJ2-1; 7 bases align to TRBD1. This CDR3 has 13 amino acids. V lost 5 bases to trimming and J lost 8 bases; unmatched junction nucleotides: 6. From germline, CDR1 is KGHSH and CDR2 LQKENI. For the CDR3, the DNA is TGTGCCAGCTCAGCGACAGGGTTGGATGAGCAGTTCTTC. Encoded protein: CASSATGLDEQFF.

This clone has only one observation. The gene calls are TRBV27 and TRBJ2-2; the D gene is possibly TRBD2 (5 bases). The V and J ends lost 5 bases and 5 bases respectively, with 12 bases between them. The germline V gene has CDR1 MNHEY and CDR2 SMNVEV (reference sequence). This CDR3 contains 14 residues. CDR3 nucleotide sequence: TGTGCCAGCAGTCATTCGAGGGCGACCGGGGAGCTGTTTTTT. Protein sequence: CASSHSRATGELFF.

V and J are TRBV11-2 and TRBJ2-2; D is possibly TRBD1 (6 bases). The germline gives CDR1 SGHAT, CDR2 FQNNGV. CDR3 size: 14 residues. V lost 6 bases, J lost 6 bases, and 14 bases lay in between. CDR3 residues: CASRLTRGSGELFF. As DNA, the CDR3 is TGTGCCAGCAGACTTACTAGGGGGTCCGGGGAGCTGTTTTTT.

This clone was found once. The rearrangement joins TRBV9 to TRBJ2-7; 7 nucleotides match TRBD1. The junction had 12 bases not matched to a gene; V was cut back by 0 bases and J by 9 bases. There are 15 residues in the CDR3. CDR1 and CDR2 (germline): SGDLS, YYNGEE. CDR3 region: CASSVGDRDTTRQYF. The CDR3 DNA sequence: TGTGCCAGCAGCGTAGGTGACAGGGACACTACGAGGCAGTACTTC.

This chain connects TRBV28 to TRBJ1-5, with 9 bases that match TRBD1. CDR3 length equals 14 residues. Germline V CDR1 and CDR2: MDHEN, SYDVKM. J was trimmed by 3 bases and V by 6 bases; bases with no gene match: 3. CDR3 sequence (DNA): TGTGCCAGCAGGAAACAGGGGGCCAATCAGCCCCAGCATTTT. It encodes CASRKQGANQPQHF.

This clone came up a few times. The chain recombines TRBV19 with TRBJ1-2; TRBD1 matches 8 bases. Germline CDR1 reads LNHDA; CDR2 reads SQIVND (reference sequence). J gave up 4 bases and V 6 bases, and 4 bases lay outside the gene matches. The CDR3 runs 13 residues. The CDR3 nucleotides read TGTGCCAGTAGCTTAGGACAGGGCTATGGCTACACCTTC. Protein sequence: CASSLGQGYGYTF. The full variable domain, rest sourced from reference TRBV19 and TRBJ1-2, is DGGITQSPKYLFRKEGQNVTLSCEQNLNHDAMYWYRQDPGQGLRLIYYSQIVNDFQKGDIAEGYSVSREKKESFPLTVTSAQKNPTAFYLCASSLGQGYGYTFGSGTRLTVV.

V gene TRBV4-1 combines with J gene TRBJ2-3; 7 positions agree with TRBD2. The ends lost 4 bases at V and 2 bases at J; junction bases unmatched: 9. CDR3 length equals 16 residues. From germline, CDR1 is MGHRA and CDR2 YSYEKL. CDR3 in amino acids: CASSRRLAGPTDTQYF. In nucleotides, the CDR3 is TGCGCCAGCAGCCGACGACTAGCAGGACCCACAGATACGCAGTATTTT.

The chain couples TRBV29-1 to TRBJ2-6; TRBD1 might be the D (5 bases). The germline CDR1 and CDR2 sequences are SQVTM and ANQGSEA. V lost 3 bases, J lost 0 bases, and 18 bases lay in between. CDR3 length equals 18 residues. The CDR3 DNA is TGCAGCGTTGACCTTGGACAAGGGAAAAGCTCTGGGGCCAACGTCCTGACTTTC. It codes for CSVDLGQGKSSGANVLTF.

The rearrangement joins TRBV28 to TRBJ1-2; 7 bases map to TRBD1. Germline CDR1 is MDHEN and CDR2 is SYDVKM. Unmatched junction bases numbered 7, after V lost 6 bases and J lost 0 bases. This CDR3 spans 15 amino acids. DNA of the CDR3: TGTGCCAGCAGGTCCCACGGGACAGCTAACTATGGCTACACCTTC. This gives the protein CASRSHGTANYGYTF.

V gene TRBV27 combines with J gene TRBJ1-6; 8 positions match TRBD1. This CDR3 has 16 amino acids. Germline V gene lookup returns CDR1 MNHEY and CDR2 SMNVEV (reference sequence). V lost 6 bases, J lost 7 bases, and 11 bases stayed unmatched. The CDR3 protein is CASRVQGAAINSPLHF. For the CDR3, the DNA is TGTGCCAGCAGGGTCCAGGGGGCAGCGATCAATTCACCCCTCCACTTT.

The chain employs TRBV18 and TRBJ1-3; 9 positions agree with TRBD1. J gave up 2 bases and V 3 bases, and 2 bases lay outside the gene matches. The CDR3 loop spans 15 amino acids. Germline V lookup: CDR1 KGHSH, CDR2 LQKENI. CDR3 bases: TGTGCCAGCTCACCGTGGGACAGGGCTGGAAACACCATATATTTT. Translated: CASSPWDRAGNTIYF.

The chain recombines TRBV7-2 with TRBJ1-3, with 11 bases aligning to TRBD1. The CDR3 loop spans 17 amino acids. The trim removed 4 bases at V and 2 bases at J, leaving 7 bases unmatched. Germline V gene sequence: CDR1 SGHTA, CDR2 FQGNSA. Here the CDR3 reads CASSSNLGQGAGNTIYF. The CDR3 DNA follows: TGTGCCAGCAGCTCCAACCTGGGACAGGGGGCTGGAAACACCATATATTTT. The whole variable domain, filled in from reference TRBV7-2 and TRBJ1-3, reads GAGVSQSPSNKVTEKGKDVELRCDPISGHTALYWYRQSLGQGLEFLIYFQGNSAPDKSGLPSDRFSAERTGGSVSTLTIQRTQQEDSAVYLCASSSNLGQGAGNTIYFGEGSWLTVV.

CDR3 bases: TGTGCCAGTAGTGCCCGGGACAGGGGGTATGAAAAACTGTTTTTT. Translating gives CASSARDRGYEKLFF. This chain links TRBV19 with TRBJ1-4; 11 bases line up with TRBD1. CDR1 is LNHDA and CDR2 is SQIVND in the germline V gene (reference sequence). The CDR3 consists of 15 residues. Germline trimming cut 5 bases from V and 6 bases from J; bases unmatched to any gene: 5.

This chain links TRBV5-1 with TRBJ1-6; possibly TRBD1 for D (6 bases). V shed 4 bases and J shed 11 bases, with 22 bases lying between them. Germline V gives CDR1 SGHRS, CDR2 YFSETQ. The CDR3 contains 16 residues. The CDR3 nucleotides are TGCGCCAGCAGCCCTTCCACAGGGATAAGTAGTGCACCCCTCCACTTT. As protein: CASSPSTGISSAPLHF.

For the CDR3, the DNA is TGTGCCAGTACGACTTTTGGAGGGGCAAAGTTCTTC. Translated, it gives CASTTFGGAKFF. This chain links TRBV28 with TRBJ2-1; a weak D match, TRBD2 (6 bases). The CDR3 has 12 residues. Trimming took 9 bases from V and 14 from J, leaving 20 bases between them. Germline V gives CDR1 MDHEN, CDR2 SYDVKM. The whole variable domain, filled in from reference TRBV28 and TRBJ2-1, reads DVKVTQSSRYLVKRTGEKVFLECVQDMDHENMFWYRQDPGLGLRLIYFSYDVKMKEKGDIPEGYSVSREKKERFSLILESASTNQTSMYLCASTTFGGAKFFGPGTRLTVL.

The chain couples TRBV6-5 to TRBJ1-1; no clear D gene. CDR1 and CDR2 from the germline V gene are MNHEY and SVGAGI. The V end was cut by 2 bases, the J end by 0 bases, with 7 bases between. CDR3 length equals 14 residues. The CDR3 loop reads CASSYVQVNTEAFF. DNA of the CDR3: TGTGCCAGCAGTTACGTGCAGGTGAACACTGAAGCTTTCTTT.

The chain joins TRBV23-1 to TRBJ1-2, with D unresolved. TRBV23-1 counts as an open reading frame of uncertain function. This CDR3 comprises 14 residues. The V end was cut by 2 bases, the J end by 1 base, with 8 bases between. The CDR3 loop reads CASSQGQDNYGYTF. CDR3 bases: TGCGCCAGCAGTCAAGGGCAAGATAACTATGGCTACACCTTC.

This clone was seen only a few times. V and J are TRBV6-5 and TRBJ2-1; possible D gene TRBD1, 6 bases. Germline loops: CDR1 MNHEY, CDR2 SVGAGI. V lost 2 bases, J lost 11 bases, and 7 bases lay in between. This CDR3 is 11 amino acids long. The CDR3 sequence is CASSYGTQQFF. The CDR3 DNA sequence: TGTGCCAGCAGTTACGGGACACAGCAGTTCTTC.

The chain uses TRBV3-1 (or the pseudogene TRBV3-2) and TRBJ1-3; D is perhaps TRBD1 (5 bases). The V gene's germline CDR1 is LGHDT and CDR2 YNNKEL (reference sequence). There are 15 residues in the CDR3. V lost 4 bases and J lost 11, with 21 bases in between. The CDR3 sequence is CASSPSGETRIAIYF. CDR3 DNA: TGTGCCAGCAGCCCCTCGGGGGAAACCAGGATAGCCATATATTTT.

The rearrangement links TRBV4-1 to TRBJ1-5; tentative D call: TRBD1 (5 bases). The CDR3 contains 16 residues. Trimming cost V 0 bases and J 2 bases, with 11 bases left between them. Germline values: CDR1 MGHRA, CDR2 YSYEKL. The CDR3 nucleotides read TGCGCCAGCAGCCAAGATCGTGGGGCGGGCAATCAGCCCCAGCATTTT. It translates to CASSQDRGAGNQPQHF.

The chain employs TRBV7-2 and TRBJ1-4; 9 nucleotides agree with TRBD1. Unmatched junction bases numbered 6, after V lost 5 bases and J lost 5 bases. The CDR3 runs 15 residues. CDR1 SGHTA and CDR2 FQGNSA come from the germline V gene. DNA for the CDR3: TGTGCCAGCAGCCCTCAGACAGGGGGAAATGAAAAACTGTTTTTT. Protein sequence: CASSPQTGGNEKLFF.

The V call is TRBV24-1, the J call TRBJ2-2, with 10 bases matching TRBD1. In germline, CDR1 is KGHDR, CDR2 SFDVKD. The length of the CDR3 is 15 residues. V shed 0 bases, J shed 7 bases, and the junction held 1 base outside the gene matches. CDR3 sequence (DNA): TGTGCCACCAGTGATTTGGGGACAGGGGACGGGGAGCTGTTTTTT. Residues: CATSDLGTGDGELFF.

CDR3 DNA: TGTGCCACCAGTGACTCGGGACAGGGAAACTATGGCTACACCTTC. This gives the protein CATSDSGQGNYGYTF. The V and J genes are TRBV24-1 and TRBJ1-2; TRBD1 matches at 9 bases. After removal of 4 bases from V and 2 bases from J, the junction contained 4 bases not matched to a gene. Germline V gene sequence: CDR1 KGHDR, CDR2 SFDVKD. The CDR3 has 15 amino acids.

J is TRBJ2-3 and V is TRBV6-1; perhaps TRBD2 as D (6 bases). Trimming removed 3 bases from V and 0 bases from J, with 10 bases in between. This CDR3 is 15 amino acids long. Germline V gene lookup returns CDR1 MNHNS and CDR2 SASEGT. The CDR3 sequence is CASSEAGSSTDTQYF. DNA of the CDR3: TGTGCCAGCAGTGAGGCGGGGTCTAGCACAGATACGCAGTATTTT.